The 4 T cell receptor beta chains below were found in one sample sequenced in a study of blood T cell repertoires in COVID-19. The assay was immunoSEQ multiplex PCR, and TCRdb's table has in-frame clones only and misses some. The sample lists roughly 250,000 clones, around nine tenths occurring once. What was sequenced was peripheral blood. The receptors shown here come from a woman in her 40s who had recovered from COVID-19.

In DNA form, the CDR3 reads TGCGCCAGCAGCCAAGAGGCGTTAGCGGGAGGGGGCACCGGGGAGCTGTTTTTT. Translation: CASSQEALAGGGTGELFF. The chain links TRBV4-3 to TRBJ2-2; 11 bases match TRBD2. Germline CDR1 LGHNA, CDR2 YSLEER. The CDR3 contains 18 residues. V dropped 0 bases and J dropped 4; count of bases not matched to a gene: 7.

This chain links TRBV5-6 with TRBJ2-3; 9 bases are shared with TRBD1. Germline V gene sequence: CDR1 SGHDT, CDR2 YYEEEE. This CDR3 spans 15 amino acids. The V segment lost 6 bases and the J segment 2 bases; nucleotides outside the gene matches: 7. The CDR3 reads CASNPTGGYTDTQYF. For the CDR3, the DNA is TGTGCCAGCAACCCGACAGGGGGGTACACAGATACGCAGTATTTT.

The V and J genes are TRBV15 and TRBJ2-4; the D gene is possibly TRBD2 (6 bases). Looked up from germline, CDR1 is LNHNV and CDR2 is YYDKDF (reference sequence). V gave up 0 bases and J gave up 7 bases, with 25 bases separating them. The CDR3 extends over 19 amino acids. The CDR3 DNA sequence: TGTGCCACCAGCAGAGAGGGGAAGGCAGGGCGGAGGGTTAGGAACATTCAGTACTTC. Residues: CATSREGKAGRRVRNIQYF.

Notes on this clone: The sample holds other DNA sequences that translate to the same CDR3. The V and J genes are TRBV6-5 and TRBJ1-3, with 10 bases lining up with TRBD1. Germline-derived CDR1 and CDR2 are MNHEY and SVGAGI. This CDR3 spans 15 amino acids. V gave up 6 bases and J gave up 1 base; unmatched junction bases: 3. CDR3 region: CASSRDRGSGNTIYF. CDR3 coding DNA: TGTGCCAGCAGCAGGGACAGGGGTTCTGGAAACACCATATATTTT.